This TCR beta chain is from a study of shared clonotypes between healthy human individuals. Germline-derived CDR1 and CDR2 are SGHDT and YYEEEE. Unmatched junction bases numbered 7, after V lost 4 bases and J lost 0 bases. This CDR3 is 16 amino acids long. Assay: immunoSEQ multiplex PCR; the TCRdb copy retains only in-frame clones and omits some. The sample records about 1.1 million clones, about 80% being singletons. The TCR sequence derives from a young man in good health. Some clones in this sample may be carry-over from other donors' samples. The V gene is TRBV5-6, the J gene TRBJ1-5; 7 nucleotides match TRBD1. Sequencing used memory CD4+ T cells from PBMCs. Subset of the sample: CD45RA-negative fraction. The CDR3 is CASSLTGQTSNQPQHF. The CDR3 DNA is TGTGCCAGCAGCCTCACGGGACAGACTAGCAATCAGCCCCAGCATTTT.